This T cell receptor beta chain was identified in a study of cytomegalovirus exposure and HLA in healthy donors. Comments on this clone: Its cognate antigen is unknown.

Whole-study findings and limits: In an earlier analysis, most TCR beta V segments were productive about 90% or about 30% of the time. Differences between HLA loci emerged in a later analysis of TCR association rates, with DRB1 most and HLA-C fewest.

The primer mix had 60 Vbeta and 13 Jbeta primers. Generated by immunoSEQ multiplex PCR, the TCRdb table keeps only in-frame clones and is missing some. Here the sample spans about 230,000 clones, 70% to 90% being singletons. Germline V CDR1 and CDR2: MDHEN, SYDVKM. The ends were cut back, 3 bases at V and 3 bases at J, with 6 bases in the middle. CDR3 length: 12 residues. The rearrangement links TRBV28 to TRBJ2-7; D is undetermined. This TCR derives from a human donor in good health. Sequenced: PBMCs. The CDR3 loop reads CASSFTGYEQYF. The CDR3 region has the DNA TGTGCCAGCAGTTTTACCGGCTACGAGCAGTACTTC.